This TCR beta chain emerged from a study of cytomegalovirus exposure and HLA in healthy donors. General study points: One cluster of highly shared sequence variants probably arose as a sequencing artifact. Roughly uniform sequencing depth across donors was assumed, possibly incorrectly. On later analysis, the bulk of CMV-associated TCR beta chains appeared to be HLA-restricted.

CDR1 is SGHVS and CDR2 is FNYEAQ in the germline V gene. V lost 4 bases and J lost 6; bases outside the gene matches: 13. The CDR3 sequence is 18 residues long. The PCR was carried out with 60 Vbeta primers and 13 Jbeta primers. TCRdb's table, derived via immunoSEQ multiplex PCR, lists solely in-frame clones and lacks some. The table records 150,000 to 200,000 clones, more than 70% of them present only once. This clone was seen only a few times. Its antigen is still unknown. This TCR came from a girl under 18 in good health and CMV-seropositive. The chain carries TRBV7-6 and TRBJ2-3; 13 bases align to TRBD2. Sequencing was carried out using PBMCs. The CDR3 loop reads CASSSPGTSGRARDTQYF. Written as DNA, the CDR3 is TGTGCCAGCAGCTCTCCAGGAACTAGCGGGAGGGCCAGGGATACGCAGTATTTT.